The present T cell receptor beta chain was sequenced within a study of identical twins. Trimming at V came to 4 bases and at J to 0 bases, leaving 13 bases not matched to a gene. The CDR3 is 18 residues long. Among all donors, each was a healthy Caucasian. TCRdb reprocessed the 5' RACE reads via MiXCR and lists one record per CDR3 protein. The top ten hold around 1.6% of the sample, which has about 810,000 distinct CDR3 sequences, over 9% seen once. This clonotype was seen only a few times. These records were also assigned to another study, of yellow fever vaccine responses in identical twins.

This TCR came from a woman between 18 and 29 years old in good health. The chain links TRBV12-3 or TRBV12-4 to TRBJ1-1; 8 positions match TRBD1. Specimen: PBMCs. CDR3 nucleotide sequence: TGTGCCAGCAGTTCCACGAGGACAGGGTGGTTTCTGAACACTGAAGCTTTCTTT. Its protein is CASSSTRTGWFLNTEAFF.